This T cell receptor (beta chain) was identified during a study of OX40 agonist ivuxolimab in advanced cancers. CDR3 length equals 14 residues. V was trimmed by 3 bases and J by 0 bases, leaving 8 bases between them. Germline V gene lookup returns CDR1 SGHAT and CDR2 FQDESV (reference sequence). This clone rates as medium-sized. The target antigen is unknown. In the same sample, other DNA sequences code for this CDR3. Clones were read by immunoSEQ multiplex PCR, and TCRdb kept only the in-frame ones, dropping some. This sample has under 35,000 clones; roughly 80% occur once, and the top ten carry about 22%. General observations from the study: Determination of antigen specificity was not performed for the expanded peripheral T cells. Some of the lowest clonal expansion was seen in partial responders at 0.1-3.0 mg/kg. There were, on average, more expanded clones in CD8+ T cells than in CD4+.

The chain carries TRBV11-1 and TRBJ1-1; D gene unclear. The TCR sequence derives from an adult with an advanced solid tumor such as melanoma, head and neck, liver or kidney cancer. The sequenced sample was CD4+ or CD8+ T cells sorted from blood, obtained in a trial of the OX40 agonist ivuxolimab. The CDR3 coding sequence is TGTGCCAGCAGCTTGGGCAGACTGAACACTGAAGCTTTCTTT. Residues: CASSLGRLNTEAFF.